The 25 T cell receptor beta chains below all came from one sample that was sequenced in a study of beta chain features in type 1 diabetes. These receptors are not linked to any known antigen. Findings and limits, study-wide: TCRB CDR3 length was moderately but significantly reduced in all four CD4+ subsets of Type 1 diabetes patients.

The whole isolated RNA underwent reverse transcription, so sequencing captured expressed TCRB transcripts. Here immunoSEQ multiplex PCR was the method, and the copy in TCRdb shows in-frame clones only, minus some. This table holds some 700,000 clones, around an eighth found once. Material: naive CD4+ T cells from blood. The receptors were gathered from a man aged 18 to 29 with type 1 diabetes.

J is TRBJ2-1 and V is TRBV30; 9 nucleotides line up with TRBD1. Germline trimming cut 4 bases from V and 2 bases from J; bases unmatched to any gene: 6. Germline assignment: CDR1 GTSNPN and CDR2 SVGIG (reference sequence). The CDR3 totals 15 residues. CDR3 protein: CAWNEGQGAYNEQFF. The DNA of the CDR3 is TGTGCCTGGAACGAGGGACAGGGAGCCTACAATGAGCAGTTCTTC. Drawing the rest from reference TRBV30 and TRBJ2-1, the complete variable domain is SQTIHQWPATLVQPVGSPLSLECTVEGTSNPNLYWYRQAAGRGLQLLFYSVGIGQISSEVPQNLSASRPQDRQFILSSKKLLLSDSGFYLCAWNEGQGAYNEQFFGPGTRLTVL.

Notes on this clone: This same CDR3 is encoded by further DNA sequences in the sample. The chain is built from TRBV7-9 and TRBJ2-3; D uncertain. This CDR3 has 12 amino acids. Trimming pared 1 base from V and 6 bases from J, leaving 5 bases between. CDR1 and CDR2 from the germline V gene are SEHNR and FQNEAQ (reference sequence). Here the CDR3 DNA reads TGTGCCAGCAGCTTAGTGTCGGATACGCAGTATTTT. The encoded protein is CASSLVSDTQYF.

The gene calls are TRBV18 and TRBJ2-3; D may be TRBD1 or TRBD2 (5 bases each). The germline V gene encodes CDR1 KGHSH and CDR2 LQKENI. Trimming took 0 bases from V and 6 from J, leaving 10 bases between them. The CDR3 is 14 residues long. The CDR3 loop reads CASSPPGDADTQYF. The DNA of the CDR3 is TGTGCCAGCTCACCACCGGGGGACGCCGATACGCAGTATTTT.

The J gene is TRBJ1-5, the V gene TRBV30, with TRBD1 as a possible D gene (6 bases). CDR1 GTSNPN and CDR2 SVGIG come from the germline V gene (reference sequence). This CDR3 comprises 18 residues. Trimming removed 1 base at V and 2 bases at J, with 21 bases between. The CDR3 region has the DNA TGTGCCTGGAGTGCACGGCGCGGGGGGCATGATGGCAATCAGCCCCAGCATTTT. It specifies CAWSARRGGHDGNQPQHF.

On this clone itself: Other DNA sequences of this sample code for an identical CDR3. V usage is TRBV27 and J usage is TRBJ1-2; D not certain. The CDR3 extends over 13 amino acids. With 6 bases removed from V and 5 bases from J, the gap between germline ends came to 13 bases. Per the germline V gene, CDR1 is MNHEY and CDR2 is SMNVEV (reference sequence). CDR3 sequence reads: CASSFDRLYGYTF. CDR3 nucleotide sequence: TGTGCCAGCAGCTTTGACCGGCTATATGGCTACACCTTC.

The V gene is TRBV7-6, the J gene TRBJ2-7; tentative D call: TRBD1 (6 bases). V was clipped by 1 base and J by 3 bases, with 13 bases between them. CDR3 length: 15 amino acids. Germline CDR1 SGHVS, CDR2 FNYEAQ. The CDR3 protein is CASSLDDGQNYEQYF. As DNA, the CDR3 is TGTGCCAGCAGCTTAGACGATGGACAGAACTACGAGCAGTACTTC.

Comments on this clone: Other nucleotide sequences in the sample specify the same CDR3. The CDR3 sequence is CAISAGGQETQYF. Here the CDR3 DNA reads TGTGCCATCAGTGCGGGGGGTCAAGAGACCCAGTACTTC. The gene calls are TRBV10-3 and TRBJ2-5, with TRBD2 identical over 7 bases. This CDR3 is 13 amino acids long. V shed 4 bases and J 2 bases; nucleotides not matched to a gene: 1. Germline loops: CDR1 ENHRY, CDR2 SYGVKD.

The rearrangement uses TRBV4-1 and TRBJ2-2, with D possibly TRBD2 on 6 matching bases. V lost 5 bases, J lost 4 bases, and 17 bases lay in between. Germline V lookup: CDR1 MGHRA, CDR2 YSYEKL. The CDR3 runs 16 residues. The CDR3 bases are TGCGCCAGCAGCGCCCGTGCGGGGAAGGGCACCGGGGAGCTGTTTTTT. Its protein product is CASSARAGKGTGELFF.

V is TRBV9 and J is TRBJ1-2; no definite D call. The V end lost 4 bases, the J end lost 2 bases, and 15 bases lay between the germline ends. This CDR3 contains 15 residues. Germline values: CDR1 SGDLS, CDR2 YYNGEE. DNA for the CDR3: TGTGCCAGCAGCCCCCGGGTAATCCAGAACTATGGCTACACCTTC. Amino acids: CASSPRVIQNYGYTF.

The chain carries TRBV19 and TRBJ2-1, with D uncertain. V was trimmed by 6 bases and J by 6 bases, leaving 12 bases between them. This CDR3 is built from 13 residues. Germline CDR1 LNHDA, CDR2 SQIVND (reference sequence). The CDR3 here is CASSPSWGNEQFF. The CDR3 DNA follows: TGTGCCAGTAGCCCGTCATGGGGCAATGAGCAGTTCTTC.

This clone was detected a few times. The V and J genes are TRBV19 and TRBJ1-2; 10 bases agree with TRBD1. Germline loops: CDR1 LNHDA, CDR2 SQIVND (reference sequence). The junction had 9 bases not matched to a gene; V was cut back by 5 bases and J by 6 bases. This CDR3 is 15 amino acids long. The CDR3 here is CASSSSTGGYDGYTF. In DNA form, the CDR3 reads TGTGCCAGTAGTTCCTCGACAGGGGGCTATGATGGCTACACCTTC.

A few counts support this clone. V usage is TRBV19 and J usage is TRBJ1-5, with no clear D. Between the trimmed V and J ends, which lost 7 bases and 3 bases, there was a span of 16 bases. The CDR3 contains 15 residues. The germline gives CDR1 LNHDA, CDR2 SQIVND (reference sequence). CDR3 DNA sequence: TGTGCCAGTACCGCGGACGGAGGATACAATCAGCCCCAGCATTTT. Encoded protein: CASTADGGYNQPQHF.

This clone was counted between two and nine times. The chain employs TRBV29-1 and TRBJ1-2; D is undetermined. This CDR3 region has 12 residues. CDR1 is SQVTM and CDR2 is ANQGSEA in the germline V gene. Trimming left V 7 bases short and J 4 bases short, with 13 bases between. Here the CDR3 reads CSADPGGYGYTF. The CDR3 bases are TGCAGCGCTGACCCCGGCGGCTATGGCTACACCTTC.

This clone has a handful of counts. The chain employs TRBV7-9 and TRBJ1-6; a weak D match, TRBD1 (5 bases). Per germline, CDR1 SEHNR and CDR2 FQNEAQ (reference sequence). V was shortened by 0 bases and J by 3 bases, with 6 bases between the two germline ends. The CDR3 covers 15 residues. CDR3 bases: TGTGCCAGCAGCTTAGCGACAGACTATAATTCACCCCTCCACTTT. Translated, it gives CASSLATDYNSPLHF.

This clone has just a few counts. The rearrangement joins TRBV7-9 to TRBJ1-6; no reliable D call. The V end was cut by 1 base, the J end by 1 base, with 5 bases between. CDR3 length: 15 amino acids. Germline CDR1 SEHNR, CDR2 FQNEAQ (reference sequence). The CDR3 reads CASSLVGSYNSPLHF. The CDR3, as DNA: TGTGCCAGCAGCTTAGTAGGGTCCTATAATTCACCCCTCCACTTT.

In regard to this clone: At one end, the junction sequence differs from germline, possibly due to a read error. The CDR3 DNA follows: TGCAGCGGTGAACCCGGGACAGGGTATAGTACTGAAGCTTTCTTT. Residues: CSGEPGTGYSTEAFF. The chain joins TRBV29-1 to TRBJ1-1, with TRBD1 matching over 9 bases. The CDR3 runs 15 residues. Germline V gene lookup returns CDR1 SQVTM and CDR2 ANQGSEA. The full variable domain, completed using reference TRBV29-1 and TRBJ1-1, is SAVISQKPSRDICQRGTSLTIQCQVDSQVTMMFWYRQQPGQSLTLIATANQGSEATYESGFVIDKFPISRPNLTFSTLTVSNMSPEDSSIYLCSGEPGTGYSTEAFFGQGTRLTVV.

V and J are TRBV5-1 and TRBJ1-6; 7 bases line up with TRBD1. After removal of 4 bases from V and 7 bases from J, the junction contained 14 bases not matched to a gene. Looked up from germline, CDR1 is SGHRS and CDR2 is YFSETQ. This CDR3 region has 17 residues. The CDR3 nucleotides are TGCGCCAGCAGCGAGGCAGGCAGGGGGAATCAGAATTCACCCCTCCACTTT. Protein product: CASSEAGRGNQNSPLHF.

The sample holds a few counts of this clone. The chain carries TRBV7-9 and TRBJ2-7; tentatively, D is TRBD2 (5 bases). V was trimmed by 4 bases and J by 5 bases, leaving 15 bases between them. The CDR3 has 14 amino acids. CDR1 is SEHNR, CDR2 FQNEAQ, per germline (reference sequence). The CDR3 is CASSSSGKRDEQYF. In nucleotides, the CDR3 is TGTGCCAGCAGCTCCTCCGGGAAACGGGACGAGCAGTACTTC.

V and J are TRBV27 and TRBJ2-6; D is uncertain. V was cut by 9 bases and J by 1 base, with 10 bases left in between. CDR3 size: 14 residues. From germline, CDR1 is MNHEY and CDR2 SMNVEV (reference sequence). CDR3 in DNA: TGTGCCAGTTCGGATTTTTCTGGGGCCAACGTCCTGACTTTC. It is translated as CASSDFSGANVLTF.

This clone has more than one count but fewer than ten. At the DNA level, this CDR3 is encoded by other sequences in the same sample as well. J is TRBJ1-5 and V is TRBV2; D not resolved. The V gene's germline CDR1 is SNHLY and CDR2 FYNNEI. V dropped 1 base and J dropped 4 bases, with 2 bases sitting between them. The CDR3 spans 12 residues. The CDR3 DNA sequence: TGTGCCAGCAGTGAAGGGAATCAGCCCCAGCATTTT. It encodes CASSEGNQPQHF.

In its sample, this clone was seen a few times. The chain is built from TRBV2 and TRBJ1-5; maybe TRBD1 (5 bases). CDR3 length equals 13 residues. CDR1 is SNHLY and CDR2 is FYNNEI in the germline V gene. The V and J ends lost 6 bases and 4 bases respectively, with 10 bases between them. Here the CDR3 reads CASRSTENQPQHF. The CDR3 region has the DNA TGTGCCAGCAGGTCGACAGAGAATCAGCCCCAGCATTTT.

This clone occurred a few times. This chain uses TRBV7-3 with TRBJ2-3; 8 positions agree with TRBD2. The CDR3 runs to 16 residues. In germline, CDR1 is SGHTA, CDR2 FQGTGA. V lost 5 bases and J lost 2; bases outside the gene matches: 9. The CDR3 DNA is TGTGCCAGCAGCCCCAATCAGCGGGGGAACACAGATACGCAGTATTTT. It encodes CASSPNQRGNTDTQYF.

This chain joins TRBV2 and TRBJ2-1; 10 positions agree with TRBD2. J gave up 4 bases and V 6 bases, and 6 bases lay outside the gene matches. Germline V lookup: CDR1 SNHLY, CDR2 FYNNEI. The CDR3 extends over 15 amino acids. The CDR3 reads CASRDSGGAYNEQFF. In nucleotides, the CDR3 is TGTGCCAGCAGGGACAGCGGGGGGGCATACAATGAGCAGTTCTTC.

The chain is built from TRBV6-6 and TRBJ1-2; D might be TRBD1 (6 bases). The CDR3 is 13 amino acids. Trimming removed 6 bases at V and 5 bases at J, with 13 bases between. Germline CDR1 and CDR2: MNHNY and SVGAGI (reference sequence). This CDR3 is CASRYTGTYGYTF. The CDR3 bases are TGTGCCAGCAGGTATACAGGGACTTATGGCTACACCTTC.

The chain links TRBV7-2 to TRBJ2-7; 8 bases line up with TRBD1. J gave up 6 bases and V 5 bases, and 9 bases lay outside the gene matches. Per the germline V gene, CDR1 is SGHTA and CDR2 is FQGNSA. CDR3 size: 14 residues. CDR3 region: CASSAGQVLSEQYF. CDR3 nucleotide sequence: TGTGCCAGCAGCGCGGGACAGGTCTTAAGCGAGCAGTACTTC.